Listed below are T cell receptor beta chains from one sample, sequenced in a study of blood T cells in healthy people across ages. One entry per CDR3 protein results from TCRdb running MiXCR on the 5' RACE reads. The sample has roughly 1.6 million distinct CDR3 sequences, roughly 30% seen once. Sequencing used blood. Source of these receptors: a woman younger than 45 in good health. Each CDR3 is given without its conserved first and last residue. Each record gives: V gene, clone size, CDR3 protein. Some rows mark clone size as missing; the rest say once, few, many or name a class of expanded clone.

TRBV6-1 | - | ASNEGVYSNQPQH
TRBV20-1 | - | SARGLASFSYEQY
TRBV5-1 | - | ASSLWGKTAAGASYNEQF
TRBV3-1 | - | ASSHGTRDTDTQY
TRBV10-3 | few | AISVEGGLNTGELF
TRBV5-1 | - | ASSLRDLQNEQY
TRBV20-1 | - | SARDQRLAGGTRTDTQY
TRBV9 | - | ASSLPPGEQF
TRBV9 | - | ASSSDREREKLF
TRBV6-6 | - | ASRQGEGGYEQY
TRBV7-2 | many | ASSSTSGVYNEQF
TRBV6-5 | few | ASSYSNRGRYSNQPQH
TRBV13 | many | ASRSPGLDSEQY
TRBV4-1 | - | ASSQPGRLAVDTQY
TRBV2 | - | ASIAGSFQPPLH
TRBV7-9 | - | ASSLGGGANETQY
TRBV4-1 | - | ASSHPPAGGLYNEQF
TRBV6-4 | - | ASSDSPRTGVSYGYT
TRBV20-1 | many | SARPPGQGKGNTEAF
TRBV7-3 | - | ASSLGGPAQF
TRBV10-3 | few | AISFMGGLGYEQY
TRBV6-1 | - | ASSKTNRVYEQY